Here is one T cell receptor (beta chain) with its context. The data were obtained in a study of blood T cell repertoires in COVID-19. Study summary: There were acute and convalescent COVID-19 samples, and they came from the United States, Italy and Spain. Sample material is recorded as cDNA or gDNA derived from T cells, B-cell-depleted T cells, or PBMCs.

Germline CDR1 SGHTA, CDR2 FQGNSA. This CDR3 contains 13 residues. V was clipped by 4 bases and J by 5 bases; unmatched bases: 4. In the authors' methods: The assay estimated nucleated cells by amplifying reference gene primers. Here immunoSEQ multiplex PCR was the method, and the copy in TCRdb shows in-frame clones only, minus some. V and J calls and clone size follow that table, whereas D and trimming were derived from the DNA. The sample lists some 530,000 clones, 70% to 90% occurring once. The receptor's source is a human donor in a cohort sampled during active COVID-19. Specimen: peripheral blood. J is TRBJ1-1 and V is TRBV7-2; TRBD1 aligns across 7 bases. CDR3 nucleotide sequence: TGTGCCAGCAGCTACAGGGGCGAAACTGAAGCTTTCTTT. It yields the protein CASSYRGETEAFF.